The 10 T cell receptor beta chains below were found in one sample sequenced in a study of blood T cell repertoires in COVID-19. The method was immunoSEQ multiplex PCR; TCRdb's version includes in-frame clones alone and lacks a portion of them. In the table there are about 360,000 clones, 70% to 90% of which are singletons. Sequenced: PBMCs or T cells enriched from blood (not recorded which). The receptor source for this set is a man aged 30 to 39 who had recovered from COVID-19.

The chain combines TRBV7-9 with TRBJ2-7, with a possible D match to TRBD1 (6 bases). The V end lost 4 bases, the J end lost 3 bases, and 16 bases lay between the germline ends. Germline V CDR1 and CDR2: SEHNR, FQNEAQ (reference sequence). This CDR3 has 15 amino acids. As DNA, the CDR3 is TGTGCCAGCAGCTCACCCCAGGGGCCCCACTACGAGCAGTACTTC. Residues: CASSSPQGPHYEQYF.

The chain couples TRBV6-1 to TRBJ1-6; TRBD1 matches at 8 bases. The CDR3 covers 16 residues. CDR1 and CDR2 from the germline V gene are MNHNS and SASEGT. The trim removed 3 bases at V and 7 bases at J, leaving 8 bases unmatched. The CDR3 DNA follows: TGTGCCAGCAGTGACCCGAGGACAGGGACGAATTCACCCCTCCACTTT. Translation: CASSDPRTGTNSPLHF.

The V gene is TRBV3-1 (or the pseudogene TRBV3-2), the J gene TRBJ2-7; 7 positions agree with TRBD2. The CDR3 has 14 amino acids. Germline CDR1 and CDR2: LGHDT and YNNKEL (reference sequence). V lost 5 bases and J lost 4; bases outside the gene matches: 8. The CDR3 sequence is CASSGERGRYEQYF. In DNA, the CDR3 is TGTGCCAGCAGCGGAGAGCGGGGCCGATACGAGCAGTACTTC.

The V gene is TRBV3-1 (or the pseudogene TRBV3-2), the J gene TRBJ2-7; 8 bases are a match to TRBD1. The length of the CDR3 is 15 residues. Trimming at V came to 0 bases and at J to 9 bases, leaving 10 bases not matched to a gene. Germline V lookup: CDR1 LGHDT, CDR2 YNNKEL (reference sequence). The chain's CDR3 is CASSQDSGGEGAQYF. CDR3 sequence (DNA): TGTGCCAGCAGCCAAGATTCAGGGGGCGAAGGGGCGCAGTACTTC.

V is TRBV4-3 and J is TRBJ1-1; D is unclear. Germline CDR1 and CDR2: LGHNA and YSLEER. V lost 3 bases and J 0 bases, leaving 11 bases between the germline ends. This CDR3 is 15 amino acids long. This chain's CDR3 is CASSQGSTLNTEAFF. Here the CDR3 DNA reads TGCGCCAGCAGCCAGGGGAGTACCCTGAACACTGAAGCTTTCTTT.

The V and J genes are TRBV7-9 and TRBJ2-1, with unresolved D. Trimming stripped 1 base from V and 1 base from J, with 5 bases between. There are 14 residues in the CDR3. Germline-derived CDR1 and CDR2 are SEHNR and FQNEAQ (reference sequence). CDR3 residues: CASSLGLSYNEQFF. In DNA, the CDR3 is TGTGCCAGCAGCTTAGGGCTTTCCTACAATGAGCAGTTCTTC.

This chain uses TRBV12-3 or TRBV12-4 with TRBJ1-1; D might be TRBD1 (6 bases). Trimming removed 5 bases at V and 1 base at J, with 8 bases between. This CDR3 has 13 amino acids. Written as DNA, the CDR3 is TGTGCCAGCAGTAGGACAGAGAACACTGAAGCTTTCTTT. This codes for CASSRTENTEAFF.

The chain carries TRBV7-9 and TRBJ1-6; TRBD1 matches at 8 bases. The CDR3 length is 15 residues. The V segment lost 1 base and the J segment 10 bases; nucleotides outside the gene matches: 6. Germline CDR1 SEHNR, CDR2 FQNEAQ (reference sequence). The chain's CDR3 is CASSLEGQGTSPLHF. CDR3 bases: TGTGCCAGCAGCTTAGAAGGACAGGGAACATCACCCCTCCACTTT.

The chain carries TRBV18 and TRBJ1-3; TRBD1 might be the D (5 bases). Trimming pared 2 bases from V and 2 bases from J, leaving 10 bases between. The CDR3 runs 15 residues. Looked up from germline, CDR1 is KGHSH and CDR2 is LQKENI. CDR3 coding DNA: TGTGCCAGCTCACCAACCTGGACAACTGGAAACACCATATATTTT. It is translated as CASSPTWTTGNTIYF.

This chain links TRBV30 with TRBJ2-1; 8 bases map to TRBD1. CDR3 length equals 13 residues. Germline trimming cut 4 bases from V and 9 bases from J; bases unmatched to any gene: 8. Germline CDR1 is GTSNPN and CDR2 is SVGIG (reference sequence). CDR3 protein: CAWTRTGTGEQFF. DNA for the CDR3: TGTGCCTGGACAAGGACAGGGACCGGTGAGCAGTTCTTC.